The clone carrying this T cell receptor (beta chain) was seen only once. The CDR3 extends over 15 amino acids. V lost 1 base, J lost 3 bases, and 5 bases stayed unmatched. Germline V CDR1 and CDR2: SGHAT, FQNNGV. This sample stems from a study of T cell changes during pregnancy in multiple sclerosis. Data came from immunoSEQ multiplex PCR; TCRdb stores just in-frame clones and leaves some out. The profile covers around 50,000 clones, with 80% to 90% appearing a single time and approximately 8% taken by the ten largest. The sample was CD8+ T cells from peripheral blood mononuclear cells, taken in the second trimester of pregnancy. The chain couples TRBV11-2 to TRBJ2-5; 7 nucleotides align to TRBD1. This clonotype originated in a female donor with multiple sclerosis, enrolled in a pregnancy study. In DNA form, the CDR3 reads TGTGCCAGCAGCTTAGCTTGGGGACAGAAAGAGACCCAGTACTTC. Translated: CASSLAWGQKETQYF.